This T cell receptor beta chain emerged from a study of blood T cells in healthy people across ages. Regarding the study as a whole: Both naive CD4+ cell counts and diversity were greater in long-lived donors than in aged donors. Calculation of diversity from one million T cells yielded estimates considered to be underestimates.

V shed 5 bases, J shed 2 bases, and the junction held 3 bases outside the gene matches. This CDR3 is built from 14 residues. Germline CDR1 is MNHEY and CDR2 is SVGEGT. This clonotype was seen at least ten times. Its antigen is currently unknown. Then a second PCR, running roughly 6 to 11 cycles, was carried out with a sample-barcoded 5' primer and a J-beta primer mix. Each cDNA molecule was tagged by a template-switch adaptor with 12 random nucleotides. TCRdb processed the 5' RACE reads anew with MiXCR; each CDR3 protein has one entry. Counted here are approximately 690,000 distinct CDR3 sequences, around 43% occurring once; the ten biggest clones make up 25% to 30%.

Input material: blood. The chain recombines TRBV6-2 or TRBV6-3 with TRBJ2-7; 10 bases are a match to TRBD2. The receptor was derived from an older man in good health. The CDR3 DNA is TGTGCCAGCAGTCCTCTAGCGGGAGCCTACGAGCAGTACTTC. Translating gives CASSPLAGAYEQYF.